One sample yielded the 11 T cell receptor beta chains listed below, sequenced in a study of T cells in Graves' hyperthyroidism and ophthalmopathy. TCR beta CDR3 regions were amplified from RNA transcripts. TCR CDR3 underwent first-round RT-PCR with the HTBI primer set. TCRdb reprocessed the multiplex PCR reads via MiXCR and lists one record per CDR3 protein. The profile covers about 530,000 distinct CDR3 sequences, with approximately 17% appearing a single time and approximately 15% taken by the ten largest. Sequencing was carried out using blood. The receptors come from a woman aged 18 to 35 with Graves' ophthalmopathy.

This clonotype was counted at least ten times. The chain uses TRBV7-9 and TRBJ2-1; 15 bases fit TRBD2. The CDR3 loop spans 20 amino acids. Trimming took 5 bases from V and 0 from J; bases not matched to a gene: 11. Germline V lookup: CDR1 SEHNR, CDR2 FQNEAQ (reference sequence). In DNA form, the CDR3 reads TGTGCCAGCAGCATCACTTTGGGGACTAGCGGGGGGTTCTCCTACAATGAGCAGTTCTTC. This sequence encodes CASSITLGTSGGFSYNEQFF.

The J gene is TRBJ2-1, the V gene TRBV24-1; the D gene is possibly TRBD2 (6 bases). Trimming removed 0 bases from V and 6 bases from J, with 8 bases in between. CDR3 length: 14 amino acids. Per germline, CDR1 KGHDR and CDR2 SFDVKD. CDR3 in amino acids: CATSDLGLPNEQFF. DNA for the CDR3: TGTGCCACCAGTGATTTGGGACTACCCAATGAGCAGTTCTTC.

The chain employs TRBV7-6 and TRBJ1-4; 7 nucleotides align to TRBD1. From germline, CDR1 is SGHVS and CDR2 FNYEAQ. V lost 5 bases to trimming and J lost 4 bases; unmatched junction nucleotides: 7. The CDR3 runs 15 residues. CDR3 region: CASSPTRQGNEKLFF. The DNA of the CDR3 is TGTGCCAGCAGCCCAACCCGACAGGGTAATGAAAAACTGTTTTTT.

This clonotype was found a few times. The chain links TRBV3-1 to TRBJ2-1; 9 positions agree with TRBD2. Looked up from germline, CDR1 is LGHDT and CDR2 is YNNKEL (reference sequence). The CDR3 covers 15 residues. V shed 0 bases, J shed 5 bases, and the junction held 2 bases outside the gene matches. The CDR3 DNA reads TGTGCCAGCAGCCAAGATAGCGGGGGTCACAATGAGCAGTTCTTC. Its translation: CASSQDSGGHNEQFF.

The genes are TRBV28 and TRBJ1-4; 7 bases are shared with TRBD1. Germline V gene lookup returns CDR1 MDHEN and CDR2 SYDVKM. After removal of 5 bases from V and 5 bases from J, the junction contained 5 bases not matched to a gene. The CDR3 sequence is 14 residues long. CDR3 in amino acids: CASSDREGNEKLFF. CDR3 bases: TGTGCCAGCAGTGACAGGGAAGGGAATGAAAAACTGTTTTTT.

This chain uses TRBV4-1 with TRBJ2-7; D perhaps matches TRBD2 (6 bases). This CDR3 has 17 amino acids. V was cut by 1 base and J by 2 bases, with 18 bases left in between. CDR1 is MGHRA, CDR2 YSYEKL, per germline. CDR3 in amino acids: CASSQGGDRLITYEQYF. DNA of the CDR3: TGCGCCAGCAGCCAAGGGGGGGATAGGCTGATTACCTACGAGCAGTACTTC.

The chain couples TRBV6-1 to TRBJ2-2; tentative D call: TRBD1 (6 bases). Germline V gene sequence: CDR1 MNHNS, CDR2 SASEGT. This CDR3 is 14 amino acids long. V was shortened by 6 bases and J by 3 bases, with 11 bases between the two germline ends. CDR3 in DNA: TGTGCCAGCAGAGGGACATACGACACCGGGGAGCTGTTTTTT. It codes for CASRGTYDTGELFF.

The table lists this clonotype with many counts. The rearrangement uses TRBV18 and TRBJ1-1; tentatively, D is TRBD1 (5 bases). Trimming stripped 4 bases from V and 7 bases from J, with 10 bases between. From germline, CDR1 is KGHSH and CDR2 LQKENI. The CDR3 contains 12 residues. This CDR3 reads CASSQTVDEAFF. DNA for the CDR3: TGTGCCAGCTCACAGACAGTAGATGAAGCTTTCTTT.

This clonotype has at least ten counts. This chain links TRBV20-1 with TRBJ2-1; D is ambiguous. The germline V gene has CDR1 DFQATT and CDR2 SNEGSKA (reference sequence). Between the trimmed V and J ends, which lost 5 bases and 7 bases, there was a span of 9 bases. The length of the CDR3 is 11 residues. CDR3 loop: CSAGGPNEQFF. In nucleotides, the CDR3 is TGCAGTGCTGGTGGCCCGAATGAGCAGTTCTTC.

The chain combines TRBV19 with TRBJ2-1, with D perhaps TRBD2 (5 bases). The V gene lost 6 bases and the J gene lost 7 bases, with 13 bases spanning the gap. CDR3 length: 13 residues. The germline gives CDR1 LNHDA, CDR2 SQIVND (reference sequence). The CDR3 loop reads CASRMVGANEQFF. The CDR3 DNA reads as TGTGCCAGTAGGATGGTGGGAGCGAATGAGCAGTTCTTC.

As concerns this clonotype: A clone one base away is much larger, so this may be a read error. This sequence joins TRBV28 and TRBJ1-1, with D maybe TRBD1 (5 bases). V was cut by 2 bases and J by 6 bases, with 22 bases left in between. The CDR3 loop spans 17 amino acids. Germline CDR1 MDHEN, CDR2 SYDVKM. The CDR3 loop reads CASSLGDRGGLKAEAFF. The CDR3 nucleotides read TGTGCCAGCAGTTTAGGGGATCGGGGGGGATTGAAGGCTGAAGCTTTCTTT.